This passage covers 22 T cell receptor beta chains from one sample sequenced in a study of technical replicates of blood from a handful of donors. Produced via immunoSEQ multiplex PCR; TCRdb's table is partial and in-frame only. The sample yields 70,000 to 95,000 clones, approximately 96% seen once. The sequenced sample was T cells isolated from PBMCs. Receptors originate from a human donor in good health.

The V call is TRBV7-3, the J call TRBJ2-3; TRBD2 matches 10 bases. Germline V gene lookup returns CDR1 SGHTA and CDR2 FQGTGA. Trimming cost V 5 bases and J 7 bases; bases outside gene matches: 3. This CDR3 has 13 amino acids. The CDR3 DNA reads as TGTGCCAGCAGCGTAGCGGGAGGATATACGCAGTATTTT. It is translated as CASSVAGGYTQYF.

This chain uses TRBV10-2 with TRBJ1-2; 10 bases align to TRBD1. This CDR3 is built from 15 residues. V lost 6 bases and J lost 3; bases outside the gene matches: 7. Per germline, CDR1 WSHSY and CDR2 SAAADI. The CDR3 protein is CASRFRQGAHYGYTF. The CDR3 nucleotides are TGCGCCAGCAGGTTCCGACAGGGGGCTCACTATGGCTACACCTTC.

The rearrangement links TRBV10-2 to TRBJ1-1; maybe TRBD1 (6 bases). The CDR3 spans 13 residues. V was trimmed by 3 bases and J by 3 bases, leaving 8 bases between them. CDR1 and CDR2 from the germline V gene are WSHSY and SAAADI. The CDR3 DNA follows: TGCGCCAGCAGTGAACAGGGATACACTGAAGCTTTCTTT. Translation gives CASSEQGYTEAFF.

This clone was recorded only once. J is TRBJ2-2 and V is TRBV5-4; 12 bases map to TRBD1. Germline lookup yields CDR1 SGHNT and CDR2 YYREEE (reference sequence). V was pared by 4 bases and J by 7 bases, with 5 bases of the junction left unmatched. The CDR3 spans 15 residues. CDR3 region: CASSMGQGAGGELFF. CDR3 nucleotides: TGTGCCAGCAGCATGGGACAGGGGGCAGGCGGGGAGCTGTTTTTT.

The CDR3 DNA reads TGTGCCAGCAGCGTAGAAGGCGGGGGGTGGACCGGGGAGCTGTTTTTT. This gives the protein CASSVEGGGWTGELFF. The chain uses TRBV9 and TRBJ2-2, with 8 bases identical to TRBD2. The CDR3 contains 16 residues. The junction had 6 bases not matched to a gene; V was cut back by 0 bases and J by 5 bases. From germline, CDR1 is SGDLS and CDR2 YYNGEE.

The CDR3 is CASSLPLGREAFF. The CDR3 DNA sequence: TGTGCCAGCAGCTTGCCTTTGGGCAGGGAAGCTTTCTTT. The chain combines TRBV27 with TRBJ1-1, with D uncertain. The CDR3 is 13 residues long. Trimming left V 6 bases short and J 8 bases short, with 16 bases between. CDR1 is MNHEY, CDR2 SMNVEV, per germline (reference sequence).

The chain combines TRBV7-8 with TRBJ2-7; 8 bases map to TRBD1. J was trimmed by 0 bases and V by 6 bases; bases with no gene match: 7. Per germline, CDR1 SGHVS and CDR2 FQNEAQ. CDR3 length: 15 residues. CDR3 protein: CASRSPTGDSYEQYF. The CDR3, as DNA: TGTGCCAGCAGGTCTCCGACAGGGGACTCCTACGAGCAGTACTTC.

The chain employs TRBV6-1 and TRBJ2-1; 9 nucleotides match TRBD1. CDR1 is MNHNS and CDR2 is SASEGT in the germline V gene. Trimming took 6 bases from V and 2 from J; bases not matched to a gene: 2. The CDR3 length is 14 residues. The CDR3 protein is CASRGTGTYNEQFF. CDR3 sequence (DNA): TGTGCCAGCAGAGGGACAGGGACCTACAATGAGCAGTTCTTC.

This chain links TRBV5-1 with TRBJ1-2; 9 bases line up with TRBD1. This CDR3 contains 15 residues. Germline loops: CDR1 SGHRS, CDR2 YFSETQ. V was pared by 0 bases and J by 6 bases, with 6 bases of the junction left unmatched. The CDR3 nucleotides are TGCGCCAGCAGCTTGGGCGGGACAGGGAATGATGGCTACACCTTC. This gives the protein CASSLGGTGNDGYTF.

This rearrangement joins TRBV4-3 to TRBJ1-2; D unclear. CDR3 size: 13 residues. Trimming left V 3 bases short and J 3 bases short, with 8 bases between. The germline V gene encodes CDR1 LGHNA and CDR2 YSLEER. This CDR3 is CASSHRLDYGYTF. CDR3 nucleotides: TGCGCCAGCAGCCATCGACTGGACTATGGCTACACCTTC.

The chain is built from TRBV5-5 and TRBJ2-7; tentatively, D is TRBD2 (6 bases). Germline values: CDR1 SGHKS, CDR2 YYEKEE (reference sequence). The CDR3 length is 13 residues. Trimming shortened V by 2 bases and J by 3 bases, and 9 bases separated the two germline ends. CDR3 in DNA: TGTGCCAGCAGCTTTCCGGGAGACTACGAGCAGTACTTC. It translates to CASSFPGDYEQYF.

The chain joins TRBV27 to TRBJ1-5; D gene uncertain. This CDR3 region has 14 residues. Germline V gene data show CDR1 as MNHEY and CDR2 as SMNVEV (reference sequence). Trimming left V 6 bases short and J 7 bases short, with 16 bases between. CDR3 DNA sequence: TGTGCCAGCAGCCCCCTAACGGGGTCCCAGCCCCAGCATTTT. It is translated as CASSPLTGSQPQHF.

The chain joins TRBV4-2 to TRBJ2-3; D gene uncertain. This CDR3 has 15 residues. CDR1 and CDR2 from the germline V gene are LGHNA and YNFKEQ. The V end was cut by 1 base, the J end by 2 bases, with 10 bases between. CDR3 coding DNA: TGTGCCAGCAGCCAAGTTTCCCAGGTCACAGATACGCAGTATTTT. This gives the protein CASSQVSQVTDTQYF.

This clone was seen a few times. The rearrangement joins TRBV6-1 to TRBJ2-3; D is perhaps TRBD2 (8 bases). Germline CDR1 MNHNS, CDR2 SASEGT. CDR3 size: 17 residues. The ends were cut back, 3 bases at V and 4 bases at J, with 20 bases in the middle. CDR3 coding DNA: TGTGCCAGCAGTGATCCGGGAGGGGGCGATTGGGCAGATACGCAGTATTTT. Translated: CASSDPGGGDWADTQYF.

The V call is TRBV11-3, the J call TRBJ2-7; tentatively, D is TRBD2 (5 bases). V shed 0 bases and J shed 2 bases, with 11 bases lying between them. The CDR3 loop spans 15 amino acids. Per germline, CDR1 SGHNT and CDR2 YENEEA. This CDR3 is CASSLELVPTYEQYF. The CDR3 DNA reads as TGTGCCAGCAGCTTAGAACTAGTCCCCACCTACGAGCAGTACTTC.

The rearrangement joins TRBV2 to TRBJ2-3, with TRBD2 matching over 9 bases. This CDR3 has 16 amino acids. The V segment lost 4 bases and the J segment 1 base; nucleotides outside the gene matches: 6. The germline V gene encodes CDR1 SNHLY and CDR2 FYNNEI. CDR3 DNA: TGTGCCAGCAGTGTACGCGGGGGGGTTGGCACAGATACGCAGTATTTT. Translated: CASSVRGGVGTDTQYF.

The chain employs TRBV4-3 and TRBJ2-6, with D uncertain. Trimming pared 3 bases from V and 1 base from J, leaving 10 bases between. Per the germline V gene, CDR1 is LGHNA and CDR2 is YSLEER. The CDR3 is 16 residues long. This CDR3 is CASSQEILSGANVLTF. DNA of the CDR3: TGCGCCAGCAGCCAGGAGATCCTTTCTGGGGCCAACGTCCTGACTTTC.

The chain carries TRBV14 and TRBJ1-1; 10 bases line up with TRBD1. With 4 bases clipped from V and 5 bases from J, the junction kept 10 bases outside the gene matches. Per germline, CDR1 SGHDN and CDR2 FVKESK. This CDR3 has 16 amino acids. The CDR3: CASSRQDRGRRTEAFF. The CDR3 DNA reads as TGTGCCAGCAGCCGCCAAGACAGGGGGCGCCGGACTGAAGCTTTCTTT.

The chain combines TRBV4-1 with TRBJ2-7; 7 nucleotides match TRBD2. The CDR3 spans 15 residues. J gave up 6 bases and V 2 bases, and 10 bases lay outside the gene matches. CDR1 is MGHRA and CDR2 is YSYEKL in the germline V gene. The CDR3 spells CASSQPIGRVSEQYF. CDR3 bases: TGCGCCAGCAGCCAACCCATAGGGAGGGTCAGCGAGCAGTACTTC.

This chain connects TRBV9 to TRBJ2-7, with TRBD2 identical over 10 bases. The V and J ends lost 4 bases and 0 bases, in that order; junction bases with no gene match: 4. This CDR3 has 15 residues. Germline values: CDR1 SGDLS, CDR2 YYNGEE. CDR3 loop: CASSPSGSGSYEQYF. The CDR3 nucleotides read TGTGCCAGCAGCCCTAGCGGGAGCGGCTCCTACGAGCAGTACTTC.

The J gene is TRBJ2-1, the V gene TRBV28; 12 nucleotides line up with TRBD2. This CDR3 spans 16 amino acids. J lost 6 bases, V lost 4 bases, and 7 bases had no gene match. Germline V gene lookup returns CDR1 MDHEN and CDR2 SYDVKM. In DNA form, the CDR3 reads TGTGCCAGCAGTTCCCTAGCGGGAGGGCCAGTCAATGAGCAGTTCTTC. It codes for CASSSLAGGPVNEQFF. Complete variable domain (other parts from reference TRBV28 and TRBJ2-1): DVKVTQSSRYLVKRTGEKVFLECVQDMDHENMFWYRQDPGLGLRLIYFSYDVKMKEKGDIPEGYSVSREKKERFSLILESASTNQTSMYLCASSSLAGGPVNEQFFGPGTRLTVL.

The gene calls are TRBV29-1 and TRBJ2-5; unclear D gene. Germline lookup yields CDR1 SQVTM and CDR2 ANQGSEA. V was shortened by 2 bases and J by 0 bases, with 4 bases between the two germline ends. This CDR3 has 12 amino acids. The CDR3 coding sequence is TGCAGCGTTGAATCCGACCAAGAGACCCAGTACTTC. Residues: CSVESDQETQYF.